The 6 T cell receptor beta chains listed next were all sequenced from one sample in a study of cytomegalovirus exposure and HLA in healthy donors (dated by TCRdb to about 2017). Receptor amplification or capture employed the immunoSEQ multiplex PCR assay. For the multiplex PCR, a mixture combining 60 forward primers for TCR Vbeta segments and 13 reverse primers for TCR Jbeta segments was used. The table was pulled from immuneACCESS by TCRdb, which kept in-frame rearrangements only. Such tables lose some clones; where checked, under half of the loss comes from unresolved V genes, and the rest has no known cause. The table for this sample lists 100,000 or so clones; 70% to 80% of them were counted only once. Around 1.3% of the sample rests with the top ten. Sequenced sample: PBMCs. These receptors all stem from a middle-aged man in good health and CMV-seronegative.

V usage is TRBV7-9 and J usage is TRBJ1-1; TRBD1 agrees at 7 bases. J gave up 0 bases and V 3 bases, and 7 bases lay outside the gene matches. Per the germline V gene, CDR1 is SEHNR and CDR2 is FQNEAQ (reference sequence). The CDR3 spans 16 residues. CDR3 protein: CASSLGEGQLNTEAFF. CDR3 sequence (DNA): TGTGCCAGCAGCTTGGGAGAGGGACAGCTGAACACTGAAGCTTTCTTT.

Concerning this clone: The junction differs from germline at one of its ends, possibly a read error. In nucleotides, the CDR3 is TGTTCCAGCAGCTTAGTGGACAGGTCAATAGAAGGGCAGTACTTC. Residues: CSSSLVDRSIEGQYF. The rearrangement links TRBV7-9 to TRBJ2-7; 7 nucleotides agree with TRBD1. The CDR3 has 15 amino acids. Germline CDR1 reads SEHNR; CDR2 reads FQNEAQ (reference sequence).

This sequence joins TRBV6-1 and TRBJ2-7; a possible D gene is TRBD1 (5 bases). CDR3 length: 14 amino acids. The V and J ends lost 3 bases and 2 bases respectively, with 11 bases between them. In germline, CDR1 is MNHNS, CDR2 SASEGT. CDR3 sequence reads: CASSEGHRTYEQYF. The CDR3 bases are TGTGCCAGCAGTGAGGGGCACCGAACCTACGAGCAGTACTTC.

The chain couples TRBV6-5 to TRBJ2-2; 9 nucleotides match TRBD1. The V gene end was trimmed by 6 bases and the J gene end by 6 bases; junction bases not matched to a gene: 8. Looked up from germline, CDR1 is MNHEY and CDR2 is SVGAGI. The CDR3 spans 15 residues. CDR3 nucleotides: TGTGCCAGCAGGTCCGGGACAGGGTGGCCCGGGGAGCTGTTTTTT. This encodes CASRSGTGWPGELFF.

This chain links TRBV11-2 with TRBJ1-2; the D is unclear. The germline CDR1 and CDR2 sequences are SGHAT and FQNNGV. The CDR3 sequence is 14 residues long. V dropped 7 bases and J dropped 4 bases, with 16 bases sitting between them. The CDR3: CASTPRPEGYGYTF. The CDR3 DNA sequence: TGTGCCAGCACTCCTCGCCCCGAGGGCTATGGCTACACCTTC.

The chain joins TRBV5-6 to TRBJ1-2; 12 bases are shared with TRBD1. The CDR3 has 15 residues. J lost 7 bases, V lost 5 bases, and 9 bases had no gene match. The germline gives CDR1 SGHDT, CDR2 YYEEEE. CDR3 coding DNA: TGTGCCAGCAGGGACCCGGGACAGGGGGCTATTGGCTACACCTTC. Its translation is CASRDPGQGAIGYTF.